This TCR beta chain was obtained from a study of T cells in Graves' hyperthyroidism and ophthalmopathy. CDR3 length equals 14 residues. Trimming removed 1 base from V and 5 bases from J, with 12 bases in between. CDR1 SEHNR and CDR2 FQNEAQ come from the germline V gene (reference sequence). This clonotype came up a few times. Its antigen remains unknown. Whole-study results and caveats: The blood repertoire included most of the expanded thyroid clonotypes above 0.001.

Amplification of TCR beta CDR3 regions was performed using RNA transcripts as template. HTBI primers were the set used in a first-round RT-PCR of the TCR CDR3. TCRdb re-derived calls from the multiplex PCR reads in MiXCR, one entry per CDR3 protein. The table lists approximately 710,000 distinct CDR3 sequences, approximately 15% of them singletons. Each diagnosis was grounded in clinical symptoms, serum thyroxine and TRAb, thyroid ultrasound, and orbital computed tomography. Extraction of PBMCs used 10 ml of fresh peripheral blood. This TCR came from a man in his fifties with Graves' hyperthyroidism. This chain uses TRBV7-9 with TRBJ2-7, with D perhaps being TRBD1 or TRBD2 (5 bases each). Specimen: blood. The chain's CDR3 is CASSLGVGDHEQYF. For the CDR3, the DNA is TGTGCCAGCAGCTTAGGGGTAGGGGACCACGAGCAGTACTTC. The full variable domain, its missing parts supplied by reference TRBV7-9 and TRBJ2-7, is DTGVSQNPRHKITKRGQNVTFRCDPISEHNRLYWYRQTLGQGPEFLTYFQNEAQLEKSRLLSDRFSAERPKGSFSTLEIQRTEQGDSAMYLCASSLGVGDHEQYFGPGTRLTVT.